Each of the 25 T cell receptor beta chains below was sequenced from the same sample in a study of graft-versus-host responses after intestinal transplantation. TCRdb's copy holds only in-frame clones and misses some; the assay was immunoSEQ multiplex PCR. The data show some 110,000 clones, about 90% seen once. Antigens for these TCRs are unknown. The sample here was unstimulated CD4+ T cells sorted from spleen or lymph node cells, taken before intestinal transplant. The receptors stem from a human donor who received an intestinal transplant.

This chain connects TRBV5-4 to TRBJ2-1, with 12 nucleotides matching TRBD2. With V trimmed by 3 bases and J by 1 base, 5 bases remained unmatched. Germline CDR1 is SGHNT and CDR2 is YYREEE (reference sequence). CDR3 length equals 17 residues. The CDR3 DNA sequence: TGTGCCAGCAGCTCCGGACTAGCGGGGACTTCCTACAATGAGCAGTTCTTC. The encoded protein is CASSSGLAGTSYNEQFF.

The V and J genes are TRBV4-1 and TRBJ1-6; D is uncertain. This CDR3 has 13 residues. V was shortened by 0 bases and J by 8 bases, with 5 bases between the two germline ends. Germline V lookup: CDR1 MGHRA, CDR2 YSYEKL. The CDR3 DNA reads TGCGCCAGCAGCCAAGAACAGCATTCACCCCTCCACTTT. This encodes CASSQEQHSPLHF.

The chain joins TRBV28 to TRBJ2-5, with 12 bases fitting TRBD2. The germline CDR1 and CDR2 sequences are MDHEN and SYDVKM. Trimming took 6 bases from V and 4 from J; bases not matched to a gene: 6. The CDR3 is 15 residues long. The CDR3: CASRSLLAGGETQYF. The CDR3 DNA follows: TGTGCCAGCAGGTCCCTACTAGCGGGAGGAGAGACCCAGTACTTC.

The rearrangement uses TRBV28 and TRBJ2-3, with D uncertain. This CDR3 contains 11 residues. CDR1 MDHEN and CDR2 SYDVKM come from the germline V gene. V was trimmed by 10 bases and J by 5 bases, leaving 10 bases between them. The chain's CDR3 is CATRTEDTQYF. As DNA, the CDR3 is TGTGCCACCCGGACGGAAGATACGCAGTATTTT.

This sequence joins TRBV4-1 and TRBJ2-3; no clear D gene. Trimming took off 1 base at V and 1 base at J, with 3 bases between the two ends. The CDR3 has 13 amino acids. CDR1 MGHRA and CDR2 YSYEKL come from the germline V gene. CDR3 residues: CASSQGRTDTQYF. The CDR3 DNA is TGCGCCAGCAGCCAAGGACGCACAGATACGCAGTATTTT.

The chain is built from TRBV5-4 and TRBJ2-3, with D possibly called TRBD1 or TRBD2 (5 bases each). The length of the CDR3 is 16 residues. The V gene's germline CDR1 is SGHNT and CDR2 YYREEE (reference sequence). The V end lost 4 bases, the J end lost 1 base, and 16 bases lay between the germline ends. DNA for the CDR3: TGTGCCAGCAGCCCCCCCACTCGGGACCGCACAGATACGCAGTATTTT. It yields the protein CASSPPTRDRTDTQYF. Drawing the rest from reference TRBV5-4 and TRBJ2-3, the complete variable domain is ETGVTQSPTHLIKTRGQQVTLRCSSQSGHNTVSWYQQALGQGPQFIFQYYREEENGRGNFPPRFSGLQFPNYSSELNVNALELDDSALYLCASSPPTRDRTDTQYFGPGTRLTVL.

A note on this clone: The sample holds other DNA sequences that translate to the same CDR3. V usage is TRBV9 and J usage is TRBJ1-3; the D is unclear. This CDR3 is 13 amino acids long. V shed 1 base and J shed 0 bases, with 2 bases lying between them. Per germline, CDR1 SGDLS and CDR2 YYNGEE. The CDR3 nucleotides read TGTGCCAGCAGCGTAAGCTCTGGAAACACCATATATTTT. This translates into CASSVSSGNTIYF.

The CDR3 spells CASSPRGLAGNTIYF. The CDR3 region has the DNA TGTGCCAGCAGCCCGCGGGGGCTAGCGGGAAACACCATATATTTT. The chain links TRBV28 to TRBJ1-3, with D perhaps matching TRBD1 (6 bases). V shed 6 bases and J shed 4 bases, with 16 bases lying between them. CDR3 size: 15 residues. Germline CDR1 reads MDHEN; CDR2 reads SYDVKM.

The chain carries TRBV11-2 and TRBJ1-1; 8 positions match TRBD1. CDR1 SGHAT and CDR2 FQNNGV come from the germline V gene. J gave up 1 base and V 1 base, and 2 bases lay outside the gene matches. There are 15 residues in the CDR3. CDR3 region: CASSLADRENTEAFF. The CDR3 nucleotides read TGTGCCAGCAGCTTAGCGGACAGGGAGAACACTGAAGCTTTCTTT.

The V gene is TRBV30, the J gene TRBJ2-1, with 14 bases fitting TRBD2. V was pared by 2 bases and J by 6 bases, with 3 bases of the junction left unmatched. Germline V gives CDR1 GTSNPN, CDR2 SVGIG (reference sequence). The CDR3 loop spans 15 amino acids. The CDR3 nucleotides are TGTGCCTGGAGTTACGGACTAGCGGGGGGCAATGAGCAGTTCTTC. Residues: CAWSYGLAGGNEQFF.

The gene calls are TRBV28 and TRBJ2-5; D uncertain. Germline CDR1 and CDR2: MDHEN and SYDVKM. Trimming pared 3 bases from V and 2 bases from J, leaving 4 bases between. The CDR3 totals 12 residues. In nucleotides, the CDR3 is TGTGCCAGCAGTTTGCCGCAAGAGACCCAGTACTTC. Translated: CASSLPQETQYF.

The CDR3 coding sequence is TGCGCCAGCAGCTTGATCGGACAGTACCAAGAGACCCAGTACTTC. It specifies CASSLIGQYQETQYF. The gene calls are TRBV5-1 and TRBJ2-5; tentatively, D is TRBD1 (6 bases). The V end lost 1 base, the J end lost 0 bases, and 10 bases lay between the germline ends. Germline V gene data show CDR1 as SGHRS and CDR2 as YFSETQ. The CDR3 is made up of 15 amino acids. The variable domain in full, completed from reference TRBV5-1 and TRBJ2-5, reads KAGVTQTPRYLIKTRGQQVTLSCSPISGHRSVSWYQQTPGQGLQFLFEYFSETQRNKGNFPGRFSGRQFSNSRSEMNVSTLELGDSALYLCASSLIGQYQETQYFGPGTRLLVL.

The chain employs TRBV15 and TRBJ2-5, with D tentatively TRBD1 or TRBD2 (7 bases each). Trimming stripped 0 bases from V and 5 bases from J, with 13 bases between. In germline, CDR1 is LNHNV, CDR2 YYDKDF (reference sequence). CDR3 length: 15 amino acids. CDR3 sequence (DNA): TGTGCCACCAGCAGAGAGACAGGGCGGGGGGAGACCCAGTACTTC. Its translation is CATSRETGRGETQYF. The whole variable domain, filled in from reference TRBV15 and TRBJ2-5, reads DAMVIQNPRYQVTQFGKPVTLSCSQTLNHNVMYWYQQKSSQAPKLLFHYYDKDFNNEADTPDNFQSRRPNTSFCFLDIRSPGLGDTAMYLCATSRETGRGETQYFGPGTRLLVL.

This clone was counted once. The rearrangement links TRBV5-5 to TRBJ2-7; 7 bases agree with TRBD2. V shed 0 bases, J shed 3 bases, and the junction held 9 bases outside the gene matches. This CDR3 is 16 amino acids long. CDR1 SGHKS and CDR2 YYEKEE come from the germline V gene (reference sequence). DNA of the CDR3: TGTGCCAGCAGCTTGGCGGGAGGTTGGGGGGTCTACGAGCAGTACTTC. This encodes CASSLAGGWGVYEQYF.

The chain links TRBV11-2 to TRBJ1-1, with D hard to call. In germline, CDR1 is SGHAT, CDR2 FQNNGV. Trimming removed 3 bases from V and 1 base from J, with 6 bases in between. The CDR3 is 13 amino acids. This CDR3 reads CASSFLANTEAFF. CDR3 DNA sequence: TGTGCCAGCAGCTTTTTAGCGAACACTGAAGCTTTCTTT.

The rearrangement uses TRBV11-2 and TRBJ2-2; D is possibly TRBD1 (5 bases). The CDR3 length is 13 residues. Germline lookup yields CDR1 SGHAT and CDR2 FQNNGV. Trimming pared 11 bases from V and 0 bases from J, leaving 10 bases between. The CDR3 bases are TGTGCCGGAAAGACAGCGAACACCGGGGAGCTGTTTTTT. As protein: CAGKTANTGELFF.

The genes are TRBV27 and TRBJ2-5; 9 bases match TRBD2. CDR1 is MNHEY and CDR2 is SMNVEV in the germline V gene (reference sequence). This CDR3 is built from 16 residues. J gave up 11 bases and V 1 base, and 14 bases lay outside the gene matches. For the CDR3, the DNA is TGTGCCAGCAGTTTATTCTCCGGGCGGGAGGGCCAGAAGCAGTACTTC. Translated: CASSLFSGREGQKQYF.

V usage is TRBV7-2 and J usage is TRBJ2-3; unclear D gene. V shed 5 bases and J shed 3 bases, with 12 bases lying between them. Germline assignment: CDR1 SGHTA and CDR2 FQGNSA. The CDR3 loop spans 14 amino acids. The CDR3 protein is CASSPRSRTDTQYF. The CDR3 DNA sequence: TGTGCCAGCAGCCCCCGGAGTAGGACAGATACGCAGTATTTT.

V is TRBV5-6 and J is TRBJ2-7, with D perhaps matching TRBD2 (6 bases). CDR3 length equals 18 residues. The germline V gene encodes CDR1 SGHDT and CDR2 YYEEEE. The V gene lost 3 bases and the J gene lost 3 bases, with 25 bases spanning the gap. The DNA of the CDR3 is TGTGCCAGCAGCTCGAAGGTGGGAGGTTTACTCCGAGGCTACGAGCAGTACTTC. Its translation: CASSSKVGGLLRGYEQYF.

This rearrangement joins TRBV9 to TRBJ2-1, with D possibly matching TRBD1 (5 bases). Germline assignment: CDR1 SGDLS and CDR2 YYNGEE. There are 15 residues in the CDR3. V dropped 1 base and J dropped 1 base, with 9 bases sitting between them. DNA for the CDR3: TGTGCCAGCAGCGTACAGGGAACGTCCTACAATGAGCAGTTCTTC. Amino acids: CASSVQGTSYNEQFF.

The V and J genes are TRBV7-3 and TRBJ2-7; TRBD2 agrees at 14 bases. The CDR3 covers 15 residues. The germline CDR1 and CDR2 sequences are SGHTA and FQGTGA. Trimming at V came to 3 bases and at J to 7 bases, leaving 5 bases not matched to a gene. CDR3 sequence reads: CASSFAGTSGSEQYF. CDR3 nucleotide sequence: TGTGCCAGCAGCTTCGCCGGGACTAGCGGGAGTGAGCAGTACTTC.

The CDR3 reads CASSSSGGARNEQFF. CDR3 DNA: TGTGCCAGCAGCTCAAGCGGGGGGGCTCGAAATGAGCAGTTCTTC. The chain joins TRBV7-9 to TRBJ2-1, with TRBD2 matching over 10 bases. This CDR3 is built from 15 residues. Germline CDR1 and CDR2: SEHNR and FQNEAQ (reference sequence). V dropped 4 bases and J dropped 7; count of bases not matched to a gene: 7.

This chain uses TRBV5-5 with TRBJ2-6; the D gene is possibly TRBD1 (6 bases). The CDR3 loop spans 15 amino acids. Germline-derived CDR1 and CDR2 are SGHKS and YYEKEE (reference sequence). V dropped 0 bases and J dropped 3 bases, with 7 bases sitting between them. The DNA for the CDR3 is TGTGCCAGCAGCTTGGACAGGGTTGGGGCCAACGTCCTGACTTTC. It encodes CASSLDRVGANVLTF. Full variable domain (rest looked up from reference TRBV5-5 and TRBJ2-6): DAGVTQSPTHLIKTRGQQVTLRCSPISGHKSVSWYQQVLGQGPQFIFQYYEKEERGRGNFPDRFSARQFPNYSSELNVNALLLGDSALYLCASSLDRVGANVLTFGAGSRLTVL.

This clone was recorded a few times. The V gene is TRBV6-6, the J gene TRBJ1-5; D remains ambiguous. V dropped 0 bases and J dropped 0 bases, with 6 bases sitting between them. The CDR3 has 15 amino acids. The germline V gene encodes CDR1 MNHNY and CDR2 SVGAGI (reference sequence). This CDR3 is CASSYSQYSNQPQHF. CDR3 DNA: TGTGCCAGCAGTTACTCGCAATATAGCAATCAGCCCCAGCATTTT.

The chain is built from TRBV29-1 and TRBJ2-5; the D gene is possibly TRBD2 (6 bases). The CDR3 is made up of 10 amino acids. The germline V gene has CDR1 SQVTM and CDR2 ANQGSEA. Trimming stripped 7 bases from V and 3 bases from J, with 6 bases between. In DNA form, the CDR3 reads TGCAGCGGGGGGGAAGAGACCCAGTACTTC. Translation: CSGGEETQYF. Combining the CDR3 with reference TRBV29-1 and TRBJ2-5 gives the whole variable domain SAVISQKPSRDICQRGTSLTIQCQVDSQVTMMFWYRQQPGQSLTLIATANQGSEATYESGFVIDKFPISRPNLTFSTLTVSNMSPEDSSIYLCSGGEETQYFGPGTRLLVL.